This TCR beta chain was observed in a study of cytomegalovirus exposure and HLA in healthy donors listed by TCRdb under 2017. Some background on the complete study: An earlier analysis of approximately 550 of the donors reported 250 to 350 Gb of sequence data and around 110 million unique TCR beta sequences from about 200 million T cells. An early release covering over 500 HLA-typed donors comprised approximately 300 gigabases of sequencing data and 65 million to 100 million unique TCR sequences. Of the roughly 390 genotyped donors, roughly 80% were placed in the genetic ancestry cluster associated with self-reported Caucasian donors. The aim of the study was to test whether cataloging public T cell receptors could identify signatures of past pathogen exposure. Using immunosequencing, the study profiled T cell repertoires from around 680 subjects and related those repertoires to cytomegalovirus serostatus. In addition to the first cohort of around 670 subjects, a separate validation cohort of around 110 different subjects was used. High-throughput TCR immunosequencing, statistical association of individual TCRs with disease status, and machine learning were combined to predict cytomegalovirus infection status. In a later analysis, previously published TCR beta repertoires from 550 to 700 donors were re-analyzed and high-resolution HLA genotyping was added so that TCR occurrence patterns could be studied. Rather than drawing on any new phenotypic data, the later analysis identified candidate immune exposures from TCR beta sequences and the way those sequences occurred across donors. In an earlier analysis of 500 to 650 of the donors, high-throughput TCR beta sequencing was used to judge whether each TCR beta V gene segment behaved as functional or pseudogenic. Alongside the repertoire data, information on donor age, sex, ethnicity and CMV serostatus was compiled. A later genetic analysis used genome-wide SNP genotypes for about three fifths of the 666 donors, treating that subset as a discovery cohort. Every repertoire in the discovery cohort had been generated on one and the same sequencing platform. HLA typing included class I and class II loci at four-digit resolution. Typing coverage differed by locus: A, B, C, DRB1 and DQB1 were typed in roughly 620-630 donors, DQA1 in approximately 520, DPA1 in 600 to 610, and DPB1 in roughly 470. Roughly five DR-DQ haplotypes were handled as single units for association and clustering because linkage in the cohort was strong. Among roughly 400 genotyped donors of the cohort, an average of approximately 240,000 unique TCR beta nucleotide sequences were sequenced per donor, about a sixth of them non-productive.

What the work shows at the level of the full study, not this receptor alone: According to a later analysis, most CMV-associated TCR beta chains appeared to be HLA-restricted, and the HLA associations seemed to be driven largely by CMV exposure. According to a later analysis, TCR association rates differed among HLA loci, with DRB1 alleles showing the most associated TCRs and HLA-C alleles showing the fewest. Roughly uniform sequencing depth across donors was assumed in presence/absence analyses, although this assumption may not hold. The study listed approximately 150 TCR beta chains as associated with cytomegalovirus. In a later analysis, HLA-associated TCR beta chains were found to be more clonally expanded and to have lower generation probabilities than equally common non-associated chains. The only immune exposure information available for the cohort was CMV serostatus. According to a later analysis, parvovirus B19, influenza, CMV and Epstein-Barr virus appeared linked to several top co-occurrence clusters. When HLA alleles, especially DR and DQ, strongly co-occurred, TCR associations were difficult to assign to individual alleles. Most TCR sequences were observed very rarely across donors, whereas some public TCRs were present in many individuals. A later analysis associated 15,000 or so TCR beta sequences with specific HLA alleles at a false discovery rate of 0.05. The sequencing pipeline was judged likely to have produced a cluster of highly shared sequence variants as a technical artifact. In a later genetic analysis, fewer N-insertions in productive TCRs were reported among donors in an Asian-associated ancestry cluster than the roughly 700-donor mean. An earlier analysis of approximately 500 of the donors showed that most TCR beta V segments appeared in productive rearrangements either about 87% or about 30% of the time, which broadly matched IMGT annotations. The cohort was sequenced for TCR beta chains only, and without alpha or paired-chain data the features that could be detected were limited. The earlier analysis of approximately 590 of the donors excluded approximately 15 rarely observed V segments, including chromosome 9 orphons, because counts were too low. A later genetic analysis associated a missense DCLRE1C variant with V-gene and J-gene trimming of TCR beta chains, and an independent cohort replicated the association. Three of the identified cytomegalovirus-associated TCR beta chains were confirmed in vitro to be specific for cytomegalovirus antigens. The 87-base-pair reads could not distinguish some IMGT-functional V segments, including TRBV6-2 and TRBV6-3, so those segments were excluded. Correlated functional status among segregating V segments might be attributable to linkage disequilibrium, but an unknown experimental factor could not be ruled out. The classifier was reported to diagnose cytomegalovirus status with high specificity and sensitivity in both the original and validation cohorts. Because HLA typing was unavailable for some donors at each locus, only the typed subset was used in association tests. A further reported finding was that TCR beta sequences accurately predicted the HLA-A and HLA-B alleles for most subjects in the first cohort. According to the authors, the approach could potentially be generalized to other disease states and immunological phenotypes.

The CDR3 goes from the cysteine to the phenylalanine over 15 residues. This entry keeps only the CDR3 DNA: 45 bases, framed from base 1. From the germline V gene, CDR1 is SNHLY and CDR2 is FYNNEI. V gives up 3 bases and J gives up 2 bases, and the segment between their germline ends measures 10 bases. This clone occurred once. No antigen is known for it. No base qualities exist here, and no much larger clone lies one base off it. The library was prepared using the immunoSEQ multiplex PCR assay. For the multiplex PCR, a mixture combining 60 forward primers for TCR Vbeta segments and 13 reverse primers for TCR Jbeta segments was used. A multiplex PCR assay on genomic DNA amplified the CDR3 region of rearranged TCR beta genes. Amplified TCR beta libraries were sequenced as 87-base-pair reads on the Illumina HiSeq System. The authors' analysis ran thus. A later analysis tallied 75 million to 85 million unique TCR beta chains across the 640 or so repertoires, and about 12 million of those chains were shared by two or more donors. A nearest-neighbor algorithm error-corrected the raw reads and collapsed the reads into unique sequences, merging closely related sequences to remove PCR and sequencing errors. V, D and J gene segments were assigned by aligning CDR3 sequences to IMGT reference sequences. For a sequence to be retained, a match of at least six nucleotides was required to both a V gene segment and a J gene segment. A rearrangement was called productive if the CDR3 had no stop codons and remained in frame with V and J, and every other rearrangement was called non-productive. CDR3 was defined by IMGT convention, running from the second conserved V-encoded cysteine to the conserved J-encoded phenylalanine. Sequences without an unambiguous match to a single V gene segment were excluded from the earlier analysis of over 500 of the donors. An earlier analysis of 500 to 700 of the donors classified V segments as functional when productive rearrangements were above 56.7% and as segregating when the standard deviation between donors was above 5%. A statistical classification framework was built for diagnosing cytomegalovirus status from the catalog of TCR beta chain sequences. V and J gene assignment, in a later analysis, came from comparing TCR nucleotide sequences with IMGT/GENE-DB human TR gene sequences. The TCRdist pipeline was used in a later analysis to assign CDR3 sequences and most-parsimonious VDJ recombination scenarios. A later analysis defined each TCR beta chain by its CDR3 amino acid sequence plus V-gene family, and excluded reads lacking a unique V-gene family. In a later analysis, 550 to 650 highly shared, low-generation-probability nucleotide sequences were removed to address suspected cross-contamination and a sequencing artifact. A later analysis calculated a clonal expansion index for each public chain from normalized within-repertoire ranks of inferred template counts. In a later analysis, generation probabilities were computed with a VDJ recombination model fitted to out-of-frame rearrangements, and the resulting probabilities were checked against IGoR. In a later analysis, TCR-TCR, TCR-HLA and TCR-CMV co-occurrence was scored with hypergeometric tests, and a repertoire-size bias correction was applied to TCR pairs. False discovery rates were estimated in a later analysis by permuting HLA or CMV assignments 20 times. A later analysis grouped co-occurring TCRs with DBSCAN, adding TCRdist sequence similarity when clustering within HLA-allele-positive subsets. Co-occurrence clustering excluded repertoires with fewer than 30,000 or more than 120,000 public chains, plus five with anomalous nucleotide sharing. The table comes from immuneACCESS by way of TCRdb, which keeps in-frame sequences with V and J called. Part of the clones is missing from these tables; in studies checked, under half for an unresolved V gene and the rest for unknown reasons. The D gene and trimming were derived from the DNA, and the V and J assignments and clone size from that table. The sample table shows roughly 220,000 clones, and roughly 80% are seen once. 2.9% of the sample belongs to the ten largest clones.

The cohort comprised fewer than 700 healthy bone marrow donors. At the time of sampling, all cohort members were nominally healthy, though unrecorded immune exposures were likely present. The donor tested CMV seronegative, placing the donor among the 350 or so seronegative members of the cohort. Every donor gave a peripheral blood sample, and the peripheral blood mononuclear cells from that sample were used for TCR beta sequencing. Genomic DNA was extracted from the blood cell samples with the Qiagen DNeasy Blood Extraction Kit. The chain uses TRBV2 and TRBJ2-2; 5 matching bases give a weak D call of TRBD1. The source material was PBMCs. This clonotype originated in a man aged 25 to 45 in good health and CMV-seronegative. The DNA reads TGTGCCAGCAGTGATAGAAGGGGTAACACCGGGGAGCTGTTTTTT. The resulting protein is CASSDRRGNTGELFF.